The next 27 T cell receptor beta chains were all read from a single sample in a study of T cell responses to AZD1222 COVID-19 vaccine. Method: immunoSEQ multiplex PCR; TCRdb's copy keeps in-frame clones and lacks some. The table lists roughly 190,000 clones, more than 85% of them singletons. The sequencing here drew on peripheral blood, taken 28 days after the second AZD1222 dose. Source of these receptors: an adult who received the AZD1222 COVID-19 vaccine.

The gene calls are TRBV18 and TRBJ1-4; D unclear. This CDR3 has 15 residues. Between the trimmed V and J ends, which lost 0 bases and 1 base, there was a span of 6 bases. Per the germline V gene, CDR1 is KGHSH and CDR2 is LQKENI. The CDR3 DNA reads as TGTGCCAGCTCACCACCCGACGGAACTAATGAAAAACTGTTTTTT. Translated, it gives CASSPPDGTNEKLFF.

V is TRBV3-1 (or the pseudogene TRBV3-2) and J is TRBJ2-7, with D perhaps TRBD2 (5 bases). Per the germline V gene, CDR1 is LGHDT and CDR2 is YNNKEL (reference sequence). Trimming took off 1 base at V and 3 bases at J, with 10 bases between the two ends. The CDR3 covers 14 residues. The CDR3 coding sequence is TGTGCCAGCAGCCAAGGGGCGGGCCTCTACGAGCAGTACTTC. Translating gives CASSQGAGLYEQYF.

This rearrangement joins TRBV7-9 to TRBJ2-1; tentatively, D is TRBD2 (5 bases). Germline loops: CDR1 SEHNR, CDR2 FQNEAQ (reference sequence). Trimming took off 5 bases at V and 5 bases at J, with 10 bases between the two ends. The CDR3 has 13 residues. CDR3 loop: CASSIGLDNEQFF. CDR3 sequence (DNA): TGTGCCAGCAGCATCGGACTGGACAATGAGCAGTTCTTC.

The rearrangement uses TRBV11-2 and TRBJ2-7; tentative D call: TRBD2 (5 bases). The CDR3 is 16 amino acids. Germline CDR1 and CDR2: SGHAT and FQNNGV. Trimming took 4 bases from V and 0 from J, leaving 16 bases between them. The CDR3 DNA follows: TGTGCCAGCAGCTCCTTGAGGGAACCACGCTCCTACGAGCAGTACTTC. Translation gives CASSSLREPRSYEQYF.

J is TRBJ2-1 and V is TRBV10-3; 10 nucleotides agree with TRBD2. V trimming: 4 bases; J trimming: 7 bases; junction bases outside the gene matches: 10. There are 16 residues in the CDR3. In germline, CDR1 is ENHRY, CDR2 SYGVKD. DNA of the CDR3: TGTGCCATCAGTGGGGGACTAGCGCCTCCTTGGAATGAGCAGTTCTTC. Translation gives CAISGGLAPPWNEQFF.

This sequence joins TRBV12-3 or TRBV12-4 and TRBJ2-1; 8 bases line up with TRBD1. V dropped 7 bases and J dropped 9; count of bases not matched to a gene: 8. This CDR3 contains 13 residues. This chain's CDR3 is CASTSLDRGEQFF. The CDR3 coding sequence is TGTGCCAGCACCTCCCTCGACAGGGGTGAGCAGTTCTTC.

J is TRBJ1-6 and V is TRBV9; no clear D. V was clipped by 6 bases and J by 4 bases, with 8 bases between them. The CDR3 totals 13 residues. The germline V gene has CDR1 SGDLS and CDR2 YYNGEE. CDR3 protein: CASTRGYNSPLHF. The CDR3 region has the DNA TGTGCCAGCACCCGGGGTTATAATTCACCCCTCCACTTT.

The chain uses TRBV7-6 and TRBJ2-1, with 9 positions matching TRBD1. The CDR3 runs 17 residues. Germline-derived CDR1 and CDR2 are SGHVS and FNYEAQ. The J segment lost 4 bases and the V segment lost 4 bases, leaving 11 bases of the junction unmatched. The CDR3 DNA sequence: TGTGCCAGCAGCTCCGCGGGGACAGGGAGGATATACAATGAGCAGTTCTTC. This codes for CASSSAGTGRIYNEQFF.

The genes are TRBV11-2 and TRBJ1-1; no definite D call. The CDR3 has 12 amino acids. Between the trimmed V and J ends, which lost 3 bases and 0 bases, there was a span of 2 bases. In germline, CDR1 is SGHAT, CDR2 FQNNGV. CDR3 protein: CASSFLNTEAFF. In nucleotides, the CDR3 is TGTGCCAGCAGCTTCTTGAACACTGAAGCTTTCTTT.

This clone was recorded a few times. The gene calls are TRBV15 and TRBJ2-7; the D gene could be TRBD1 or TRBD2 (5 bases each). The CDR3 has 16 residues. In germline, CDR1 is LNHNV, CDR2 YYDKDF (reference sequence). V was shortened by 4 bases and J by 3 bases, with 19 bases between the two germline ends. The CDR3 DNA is TGTGCCACCAGCAAACCGACTCGGGACGGGATCTACGAGCAGTACTTC. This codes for CATSKPTRDGIYEQYF.

The CDR3 coding sequence is TGTGCCAGCAGCGACCTAGCCTACGAGCAGTACTTC. Amino acid sequence: CASSDLAYEQYF. The rearrangement uses TRBV6-5 and TRBJ2-7; D not certain. V dropped 6 bases and J dropped 2 bases, with 8 bases sitting between them. The CDR3 loop spans 12 amino acids. Germline loops: CDR1 MNHEY, CDR2 SVGAGI.

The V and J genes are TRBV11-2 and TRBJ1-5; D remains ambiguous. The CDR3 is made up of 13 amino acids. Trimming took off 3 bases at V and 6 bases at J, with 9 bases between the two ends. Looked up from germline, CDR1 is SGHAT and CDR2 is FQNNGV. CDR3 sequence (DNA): TGTGCCAGCAGCTTGTACGAGTCTCAGCCCCAGCATTTT. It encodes CASSLYESQPQHF.

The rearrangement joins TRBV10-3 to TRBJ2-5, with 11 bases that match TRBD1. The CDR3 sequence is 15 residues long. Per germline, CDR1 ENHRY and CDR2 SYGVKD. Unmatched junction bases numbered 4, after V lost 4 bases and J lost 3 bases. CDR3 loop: CAISGDRGSEETQYF. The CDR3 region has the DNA TGTGCCATCAGTGGGGACAGGGGGTCCGAAGAGACCCAGTACTTC.

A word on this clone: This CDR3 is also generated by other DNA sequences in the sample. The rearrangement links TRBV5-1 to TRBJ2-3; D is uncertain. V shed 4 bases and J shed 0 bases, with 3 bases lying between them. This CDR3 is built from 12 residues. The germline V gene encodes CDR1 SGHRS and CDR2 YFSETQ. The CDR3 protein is CASSPSTDTQYF. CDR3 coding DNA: TGCGCCAGCAGCCCGAGCACAGATACGCAGTATTTT.

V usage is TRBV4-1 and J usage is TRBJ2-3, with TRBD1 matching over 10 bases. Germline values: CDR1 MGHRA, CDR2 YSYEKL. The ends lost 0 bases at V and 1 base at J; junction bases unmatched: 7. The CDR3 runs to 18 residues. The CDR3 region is CASSQDIPGTGGTDTQYF. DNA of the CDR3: TGCGCCAGCAGCCAAGATATCCCCGGGACAGGGGGCACAGATACGCAGTATTTT.

The CDR3 protein is CASSRPGLAVQYF. CDR3 DNA sequence: TGTGCCAGCAGCCGACCGGGACTAGCGGTGCAGTACTTC. The chain couples TRBV27 to TRBJ2-7; 11 nucleotides align to TRBD2. The V segment lost 6 bases and the J segment 9 bases; nucleotides outside the gene matches: 7. CDR3 size: 13 residues. Germline CDR1 is MNHEY and CDR2 is SMNVEV (reference sequence).

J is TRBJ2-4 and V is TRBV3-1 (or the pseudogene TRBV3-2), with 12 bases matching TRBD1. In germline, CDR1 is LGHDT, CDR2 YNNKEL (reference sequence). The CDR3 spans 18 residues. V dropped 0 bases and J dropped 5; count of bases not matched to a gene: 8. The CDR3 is CASSQDWGTGGAENIQYF. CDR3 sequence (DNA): TGTGCCAGCAGCCAAGATTGGGGGACAGGGGGCGCGGAAAACATTCAGTACTTC.

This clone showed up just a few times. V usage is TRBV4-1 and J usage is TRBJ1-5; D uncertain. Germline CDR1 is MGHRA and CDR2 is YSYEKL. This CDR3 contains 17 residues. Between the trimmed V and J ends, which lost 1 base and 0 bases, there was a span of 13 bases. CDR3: CASSQVDMGFSNQPQHF. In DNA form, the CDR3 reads TGCGCCAGCAGCCAAGTGGATATGGGGTTTAGCAATCAGCCCCAGCATTTT.

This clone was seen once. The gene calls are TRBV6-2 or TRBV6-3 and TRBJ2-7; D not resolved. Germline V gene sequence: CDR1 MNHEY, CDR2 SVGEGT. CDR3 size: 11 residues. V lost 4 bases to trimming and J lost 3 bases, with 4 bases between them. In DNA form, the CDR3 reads TGTGCCAGCAGTTCCTACTACGAGCAGTACTTC. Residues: CASSSYYEQYF.

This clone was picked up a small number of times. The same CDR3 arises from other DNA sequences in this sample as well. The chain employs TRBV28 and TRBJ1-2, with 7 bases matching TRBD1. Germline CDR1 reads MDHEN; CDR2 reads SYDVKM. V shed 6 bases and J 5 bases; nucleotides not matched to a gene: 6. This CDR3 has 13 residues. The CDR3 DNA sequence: TGTGCCAGCAGCCCCGGGACAGATTATGGCTACACCTTC. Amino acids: CASSPGTDYGYTF.

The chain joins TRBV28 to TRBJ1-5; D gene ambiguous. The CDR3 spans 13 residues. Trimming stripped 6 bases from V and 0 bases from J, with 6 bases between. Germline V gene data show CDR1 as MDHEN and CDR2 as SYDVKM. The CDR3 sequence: CASSDSSNQPQHF. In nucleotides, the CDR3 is TGTGCCAGCAGCGACTCTAGCAATCAGCCCCAGCATTTT.

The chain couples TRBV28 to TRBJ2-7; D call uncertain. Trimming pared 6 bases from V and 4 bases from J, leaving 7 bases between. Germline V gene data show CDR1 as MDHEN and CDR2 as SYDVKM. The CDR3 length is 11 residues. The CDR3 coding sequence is TGTGCCAGCAGCCTTGCTTACGAGCAGTACTTC. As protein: CASSLAYEQYF. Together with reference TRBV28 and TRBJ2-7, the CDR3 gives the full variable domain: DVKVTQSSRYLVKRTGEKVFLECVQDMDHENMFWYRQDPGLGLRLIYFSYDVKMKEKGDIPEGYSVSREKKERFSLILESASTNQTSMYLCASSLAYEQYFGPGTRLTVT.

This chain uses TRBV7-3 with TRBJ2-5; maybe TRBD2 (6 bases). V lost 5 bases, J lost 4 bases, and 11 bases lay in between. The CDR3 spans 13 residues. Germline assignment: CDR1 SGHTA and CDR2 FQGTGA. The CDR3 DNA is TGTGCCAGCAGCCCCATCGGGGGAGAGACCCAGTACTTC. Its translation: CASSPIGGETQYF. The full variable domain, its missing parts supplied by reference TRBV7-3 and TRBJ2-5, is GAGVSQTPSNKVTEKGKYVELRCDPISGHTALYWYRQSLGQGPEFLIYFQGTGAADDSGLPNDRFFAVRPEGSVSTLKIQRTERGDSAVYLCASSPIGGETQYFGPGTRLLVL.

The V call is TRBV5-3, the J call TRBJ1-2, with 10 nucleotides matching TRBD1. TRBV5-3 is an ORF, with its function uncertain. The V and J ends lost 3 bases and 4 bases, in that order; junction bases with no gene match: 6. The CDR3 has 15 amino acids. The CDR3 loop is CARSSRDRGTYGYTF. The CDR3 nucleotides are TGTGCCAGAAGCTCGAGGGACAGGGGTACCTATGGCTACACCTTC.

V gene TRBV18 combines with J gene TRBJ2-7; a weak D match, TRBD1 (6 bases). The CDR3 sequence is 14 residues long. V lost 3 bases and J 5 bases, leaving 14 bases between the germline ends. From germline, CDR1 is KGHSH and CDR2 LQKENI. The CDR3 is CASSPQTAGDEQYF. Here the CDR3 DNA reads TGTGCCAGCTCACCCCAAACCGCAGGGGACGAGCAGTACTTC.

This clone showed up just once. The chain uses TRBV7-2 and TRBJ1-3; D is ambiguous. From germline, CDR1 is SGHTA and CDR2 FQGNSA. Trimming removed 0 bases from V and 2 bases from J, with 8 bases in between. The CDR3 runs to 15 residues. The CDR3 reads CASSLAYGPGNTIYF. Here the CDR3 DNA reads TGTGCCAGCAGCTTAGCATATGGGCCTGGAAACACCATATATTTT.

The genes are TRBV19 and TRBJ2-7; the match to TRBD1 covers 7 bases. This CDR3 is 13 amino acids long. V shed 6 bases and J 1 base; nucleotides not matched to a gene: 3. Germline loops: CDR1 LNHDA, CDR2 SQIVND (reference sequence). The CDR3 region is CASRQGKSYEQYF. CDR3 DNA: TGTGCCAGTAGACAGGGGAAATCCTACGAGCAGTACTTC.